The sequence of this T cell receptor (beta chain) was determined in a study of shared clonotypes between healthy human individuals. Points from the study as a whole: As a rule, naive subsets had a larger estimated richness than memory subsets. Sharing across four donors was highest in naive CD4 (around 5%) and lowest in memory CD8 (0.4%).

Germline CDR1 and CDR2: MDHEN and SYDVKM. This CDR3 is 12 amino acids long. Trimming shortened V by 5 bases and J by 9 bases, and 10 bases separated the two germline ends. Worth noting for this clone: Antigen specificity is unknown.

The authors split each subset's genomic DNA evenly across several immunoSEQ plates. Replicate sorted-subset PCRs were loaded with around 0.2 ug DNA, roughly 33,000 T cell genomes. Assay used: immunoSEQ multiplex PCR; TCRdb lists only in-frame clones, some missing. The table lists under 650,000 clones, roughly 95% of them singletons. The receptor was derived from a woman aged 25 to 39 in good health. Sequenced sample: naive CD4+ T cells sorted from blood. Subset here: CD45RA+ positively selected. J is TRBJ2-2 and V is TRBV28; no reliable D call. The CDR3 bases are TGTGCCAGCAGTATCTCTCCCAGGGAGCTGTTTTTT. This encodes CASSISPRELFF.